This TCR beta chain was sequenced during a study of blood T cell repertoires in COVID-19. Sequenced by immunoSEQ multiplex PCR; TCRdb stores in-frame clones only, minus some. This sample yields about 400,000 clones, of which approximately 86% are seen a single time; around 2% belongs to the top ten. There are 16 residues in the CDR3. The V end was cut by 2 bases, the J end by 0 bases, with 9 bases between. The germline CDR1 and CDR2 sequences are SGHDT and YYEEEE. The clonotype originates from a woman between 35 and 50 years old with acute COVID-19. The sample taken for sequencing was PBMCs or T cells enriched from blood (not recorded which). The chain is built from TRBV5-6 and TRBJ2-6; perhaps TRBD1 as D (6 bases). The CDR3 DNA sequence: TGTGCCAGCAGCTTAATAGGGGGCTCTGGGGCCAACGTCCTGACTTTC. It codes for CASSLIGGSGANVLTF.